This T cell receptor (beta chain) was captured in a study of neurological immune-mediated disorders. This CDR3 contains 12 residues. The germline gives CDR1 SGHRS, CDR2 YFSETQ. Losses at the gene ends were 2 bases for V and 10 bases for J; bases not matched to a gene: 3. The unsorted libraries originated from 2 million PBMCs that had been stored at -80 C. This clonotype was counted between two and nine times. TCRdb re-analysed the 5' RACE reads in MiXCR, keeping a single row per CDR3 protein. The sample contains 45,000 to 65,000 distinct CDR3 sequences, around 3.3% of which appear only once. This sequence was found in a man aged 40-55 years with multiple sclerosis. The sequenced sample consisted of PBMCs. The chain uses TRBV5-1 and TRBJ1-1; 9 bases align to TRBD1. CDR3 region: CASSFGQGRAFF. The CDR3 nucleotides are TGCGCCAGCAGCTTTGGACAGGGGAGAGCTTTCTTT.